The clone carrying this T cell receptor beta chain has a count of ten or more. The CDR3 covers 15 residues. Germline CDR1 reads SGHRS; CDR2 reads YFSETQ. V gave up 0 bases and J gave up 2 bases, with 11 bases separating them. TCRdb ran MiXCR on the 5' RACE reads and lists one entry per CDR3 protein. The data show tens of thousands of distinct CDR3 sequences, roughly 10% seen once. This entry is derived from a study of neurological immune-mediated disorders. The TCR was taken from a man aged 45-65 years in good health. The rearrangement joins TRBV5-1 to TRBJ2-5; the D gene could be TRBD1 or TRBD2 (5 bases each). Sequencing was carried out using PBMCs. CDR3 sequence (DNA): TGCGCCAGCAGCTTGGGGGACCAAAAACAAGAGACCCAGTACTTC. Its translation is CASSLGDQKQETQYF.